The clone carrying this T cell receptor (beta chain) was recorded only once. The antigen is undetermined. The data belong to a study of T cell responses to AZD1222 COVID-19 vaccine. Germline CDR1 and CDR2: SGHTA and FQGTGA. The CDR3 totals 17 residues. J was trimmed by 1 base and V by 2 bases; bases with no gene match: 6. The repertoire was sequenced with immunoSEQ multiplex PCR; TCRdb's copy has only in-frame clones and lacks some. The data hold 75,000 to 90,000 clones, with around 86% observed a single time. The study, taken as a whole, reports: Only after the peak T cell response were repertoires sampled.

This TCR came from an adult in good health. The sequences come from peripheral blood, collected on day 0 of AZD1222 vaccination. The chain recombines TRBV7-3 with TRBJ2-1; 9 bases agree with TRBD1. The CDR3 nucleotides read TGTGCCAGCAGCTTATTGCCGGGACAGGGTTCCTACAATGAGCAGTTCTTC. Protein product: CASSLLPGQGSYNEQFF.